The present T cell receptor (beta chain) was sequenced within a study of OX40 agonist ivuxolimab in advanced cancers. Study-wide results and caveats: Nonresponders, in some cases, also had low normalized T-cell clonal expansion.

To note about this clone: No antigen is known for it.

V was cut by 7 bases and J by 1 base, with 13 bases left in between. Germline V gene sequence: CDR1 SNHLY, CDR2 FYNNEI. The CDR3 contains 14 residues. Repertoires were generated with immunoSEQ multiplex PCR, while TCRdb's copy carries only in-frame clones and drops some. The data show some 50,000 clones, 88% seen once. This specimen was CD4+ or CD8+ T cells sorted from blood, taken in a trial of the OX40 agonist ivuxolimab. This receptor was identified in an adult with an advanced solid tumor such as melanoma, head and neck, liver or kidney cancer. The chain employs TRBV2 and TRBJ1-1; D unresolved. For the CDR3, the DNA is TGTGCCAGCACAGAAGGGTGGGGGAACACTGAAGCTTTCTTT. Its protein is CASTEGWGNTEAFF.